This T cell receptor beta chain emerged from a study of PD-1 blockade in classical Hodgkin lymphoma. CDR3 length: 20 residues. After removal of 3 bases from V and 2 bases from J, the junction contained 14 bases not matched to a gene. CDR1 is MGHRA and CDR2 is YSYEKL in the germline V gene. The assay was immunoSEQ multiplex PCR, and TCRdb's table has in-frame clones only and misses some. The sample contains about 28,000 clones, about 91% of which appear only once. Patients all relapsed after autologous stem cell transplantation, and there was variation in brentuximab vedotin exposure. PBMCs were thawed, and CD8+ T cells were then isolated from them by magnetic negative selection. Notes on the study in general: The repertoire differences lack a defined cause, possibly disease activity or prior therapy. The study found that TCR diversity rose significantly by C4D1 in CD4+ but not CD8+ cells. Complete responders entered with baseline diversity on par with newly diagnosed patients, the results showed.

Worth noting for this clone: Antigen specificity is unknown.

The receptor was isolated from a human donor with classical Hodgkin lymphoma. This chain links TRBV4-1 with TRBJ2-7, with TRBD2 matching over 15 bases. The source material was CD8+ T cells from blood, sampled at baseline. The CDR3 bases are TGCGCCAGCAGCCATGATTACCCCGGGACTAGCGGGAGGTTGCCCTACGAGCAGTACTTC. It yields the protein CASSHDYPGTSGRLPYEQYF.